This T cell receptor beta chain was captured in a study of shared clonotypes between healthy human individuals. Regarding the study as a whole: Compared with clonotypes that all four donors shared, non-shared clonotypes had lower generation probabilities. Owing to a small donor count, the genetic and exposure-history diversity represented was limited.

The sample holds one count of this clone. The antigen remains unidentified. Trimming stripped 4 bases from V and 4 bases from J, with 8 bases between. Germline CDR1 is GTSNPN and CDR2 is SVGIG (reference sequence). The CDR3 has 12 amino acids. Authors' data handling: Filtering differed, since immunoSEQ gave only junction sequences and no quality scores. TCRdb's copy holds only in-frame clones and misses some; the assay was immunoSEQ multiplex PCR. V and J calls and clone size are copied from that table; D and trimming were computed from the DNA. The table has about 2 million clones, 85% to 95% seen once.

Sequences were obtained from naive CD4+ T cells sorted from blood. The subset denotes: CD45RA+ positively selected. The sequence derives from a man between 18 and 29 years old in good health. This rearrangement joins TRBV30 to TRBJ2-1, with D unclear. The CDR3 spells CAWTSKYNEQFF. The CDR3 coding sequence is TGTGCCTGGACTTCGAAGTACAATGAGCAGTTCTTC.